This T cell receptor beta chain was found in a study of cytomegalovirus exposure and HLA in healthy donors. Points from the study as a whole: The authors enumerated under 200 TCR beta chains as linked to cytomegalovirus. Analysis was carried out at a later point, and it linked a missense DCLRE1C variant to TCR beta V- and J-gene trimming.

This CDR3 is built from 15 residues. V was clipped by 4 bases and J by 2 bases, with 16 bases between them. Looked up from germline, CDR1 is SGHDT and CDR2 is YYEEEE. This clone was observed once. Its cognate antigen is unknown. A multiplex PCR was run with 60 Vbeta primers and 13 Jbeta primers. Profiling relied on immunoSEQ multiplex PCR, and the TCRdb table lists in-frame clones only, not all of them. The profile covers about 140,000 clones, with around three quarters appearing a single time and under 7.5% taken by the ten largest. The receptor's source is a man in his forties in good health and CMV-seropositive. The sequencing sample was made of PBMCs. This chain joins TRBV5-6 and TRBJ2-7; tentatively, D is TRBD2 (5 bases). CDR3 sequence (DNA): TGTGCCAGCAGCCTCGGGGTGCACACTACCTACGAGCAGTACTTC. This translates into CASSLGVHTTYEQYF.